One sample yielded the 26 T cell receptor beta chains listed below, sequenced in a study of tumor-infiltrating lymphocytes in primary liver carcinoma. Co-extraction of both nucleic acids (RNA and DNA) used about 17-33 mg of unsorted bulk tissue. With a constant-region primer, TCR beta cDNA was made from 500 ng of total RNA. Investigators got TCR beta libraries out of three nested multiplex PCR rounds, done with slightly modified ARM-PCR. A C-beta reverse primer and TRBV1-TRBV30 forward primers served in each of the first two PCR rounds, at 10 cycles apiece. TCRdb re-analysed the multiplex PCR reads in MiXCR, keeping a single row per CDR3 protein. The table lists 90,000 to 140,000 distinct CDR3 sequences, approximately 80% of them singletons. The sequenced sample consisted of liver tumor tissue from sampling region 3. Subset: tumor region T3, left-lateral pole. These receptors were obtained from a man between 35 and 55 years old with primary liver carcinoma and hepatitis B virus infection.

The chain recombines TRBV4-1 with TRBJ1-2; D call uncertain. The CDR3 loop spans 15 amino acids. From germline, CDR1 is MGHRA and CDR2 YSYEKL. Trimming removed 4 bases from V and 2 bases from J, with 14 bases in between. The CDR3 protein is CASSPSIGLNYGYTF. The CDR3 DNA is TGCGCCAGCAGCCCGTCCATTGGGCTCAACTATGGCTACACCTTC.

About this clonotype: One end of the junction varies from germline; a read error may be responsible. In nucleotides, the CDR3 is TGTGTCAGCAGATTCCCCGGGTTCTCCAACGGAGCTTACTTT. Its translation is CVSRFPGFSNGAYF. The J gene is TRBJ1-1, the V gene TRBV28; D gene uncertain. The CDR3 runs to 14 residues. Germline V lookup: CDR1 MDHEN, CDR2 SYDVKM.

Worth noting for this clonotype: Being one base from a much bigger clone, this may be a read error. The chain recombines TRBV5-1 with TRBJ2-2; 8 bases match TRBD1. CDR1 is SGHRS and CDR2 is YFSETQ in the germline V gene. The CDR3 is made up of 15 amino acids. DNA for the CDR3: TGCGCCTGCAGCAGGACAGGGCCGGGAACCGGGGAGCTGTTTTTT. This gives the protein CACSRTGPGTGELFF.

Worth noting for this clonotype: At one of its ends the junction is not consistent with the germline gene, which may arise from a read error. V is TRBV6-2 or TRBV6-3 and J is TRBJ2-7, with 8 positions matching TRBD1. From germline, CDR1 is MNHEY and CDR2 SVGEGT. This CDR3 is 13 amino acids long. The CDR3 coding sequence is TGTGCCAGTGCCGGGACAGGAGCCTACGAGCAGTGCTTC. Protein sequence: CASAGTGAYEQCF.

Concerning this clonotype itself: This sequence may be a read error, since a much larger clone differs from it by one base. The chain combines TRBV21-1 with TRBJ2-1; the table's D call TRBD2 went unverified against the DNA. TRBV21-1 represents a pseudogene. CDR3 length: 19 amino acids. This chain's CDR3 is CASPREQGGGLAGGRDQFF. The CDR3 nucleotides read TGTGCCAGCCCAAGAGAGCAGGGGGGAGGTCTAGCGGGCGGTAGGGATCAGTTCTTC.

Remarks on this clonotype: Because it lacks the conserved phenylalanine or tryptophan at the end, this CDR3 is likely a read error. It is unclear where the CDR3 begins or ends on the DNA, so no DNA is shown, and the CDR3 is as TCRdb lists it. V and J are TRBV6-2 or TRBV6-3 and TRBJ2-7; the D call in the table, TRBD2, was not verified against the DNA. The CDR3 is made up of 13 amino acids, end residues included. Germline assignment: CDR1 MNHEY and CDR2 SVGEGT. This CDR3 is CASSYGLATELYL.

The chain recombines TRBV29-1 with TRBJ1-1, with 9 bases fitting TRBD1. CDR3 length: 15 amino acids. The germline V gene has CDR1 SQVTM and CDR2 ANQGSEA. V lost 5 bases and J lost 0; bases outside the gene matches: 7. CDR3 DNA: TGCAGCGTTACAGGGGGCGGAGGGATGAACACTGAAGCTTTCTTT. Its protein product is CSVTGGGGMNTEAFF.

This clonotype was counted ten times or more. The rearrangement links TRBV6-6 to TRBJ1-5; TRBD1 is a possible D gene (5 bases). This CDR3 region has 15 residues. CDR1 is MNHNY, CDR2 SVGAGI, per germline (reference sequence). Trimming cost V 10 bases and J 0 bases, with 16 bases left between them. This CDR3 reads CATTRGDLSNQPQHF. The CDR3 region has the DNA TGTGCCACCACTCGGGGGGATCTTAGCAATCAGCCCCAGCATTTT.

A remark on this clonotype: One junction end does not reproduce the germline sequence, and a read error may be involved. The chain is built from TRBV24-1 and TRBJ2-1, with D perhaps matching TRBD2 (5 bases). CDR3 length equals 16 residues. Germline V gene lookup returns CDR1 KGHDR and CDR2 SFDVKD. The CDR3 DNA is TGTGCCACCAGTGATCCCGGGATAGGGTTAACGAATGAGCTGTTCTTC. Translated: CATSDPGIGLTNELFF.

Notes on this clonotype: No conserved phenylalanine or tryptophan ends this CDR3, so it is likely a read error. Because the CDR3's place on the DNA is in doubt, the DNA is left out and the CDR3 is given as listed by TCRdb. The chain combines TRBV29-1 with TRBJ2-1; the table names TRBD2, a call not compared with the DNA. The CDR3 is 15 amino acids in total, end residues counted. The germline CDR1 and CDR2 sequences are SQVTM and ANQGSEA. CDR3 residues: CSVGLAGGLYNEQLL.

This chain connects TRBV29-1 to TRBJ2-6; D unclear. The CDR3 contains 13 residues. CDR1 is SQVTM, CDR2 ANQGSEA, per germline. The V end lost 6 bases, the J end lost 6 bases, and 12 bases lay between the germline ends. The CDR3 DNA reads TGCAGCGTAGTAGGGCTTGAGGCCAACGTCCTGACTTTC. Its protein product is CSVVGLEANVLTF.

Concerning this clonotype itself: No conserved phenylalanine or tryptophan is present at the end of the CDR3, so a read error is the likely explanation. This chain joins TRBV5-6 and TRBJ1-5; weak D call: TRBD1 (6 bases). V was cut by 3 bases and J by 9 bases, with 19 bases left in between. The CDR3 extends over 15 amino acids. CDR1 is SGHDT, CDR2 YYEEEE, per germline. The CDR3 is CASSSTRGGDRPQHV. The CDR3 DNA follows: TGTGCCAGCAGCTCTACTAGGGGGGGCGATCGGCCCCAGCATGTT.

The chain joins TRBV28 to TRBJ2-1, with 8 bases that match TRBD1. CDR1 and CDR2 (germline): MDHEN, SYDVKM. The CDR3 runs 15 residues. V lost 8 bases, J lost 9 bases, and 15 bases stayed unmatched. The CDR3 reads CASSPGAGGIFEQFF. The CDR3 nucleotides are TGTGCCAGCTCCCCCGGGGCAGGGGGCATTTTTGAGCAGTTCTTC.

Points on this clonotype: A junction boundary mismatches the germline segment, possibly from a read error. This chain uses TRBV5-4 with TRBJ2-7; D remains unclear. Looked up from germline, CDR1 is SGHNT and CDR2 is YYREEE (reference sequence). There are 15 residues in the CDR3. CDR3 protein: CASSTKSNDLYKQYF. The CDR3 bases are TGTGCCAGCAGCACAAAGTCCAACGACCTCTACAAGCAGTACTTC.

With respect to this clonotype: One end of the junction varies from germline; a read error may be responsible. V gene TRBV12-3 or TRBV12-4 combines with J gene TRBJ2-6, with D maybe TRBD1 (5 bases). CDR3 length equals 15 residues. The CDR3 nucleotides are TGTGCCAACACCCTGGGATTTACTGGGGCCAACGTCCTGACTTTT. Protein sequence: CANTLGFTGANVLTF.

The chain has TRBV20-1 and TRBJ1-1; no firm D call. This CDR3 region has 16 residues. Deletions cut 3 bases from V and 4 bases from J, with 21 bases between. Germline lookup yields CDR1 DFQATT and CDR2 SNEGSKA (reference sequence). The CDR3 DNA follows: TGCAGTGCTAGGATCATTGGAGGGAGTTCTTTCACTGAAGCTTTCTTT. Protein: CSARIIGGSSFTEAFF.

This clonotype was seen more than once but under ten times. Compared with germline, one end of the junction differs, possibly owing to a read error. The CDR3 is CVSNDAKGRYEQYF. CDR3 bases: TGTGTCAGCAACGACGCTAAGGGAAGGTACGAGCAGTACTTC. V gene TRBV6-2 or TRBV6-3 combines with J gene TRBJ2-7; D gene ambiguous. This CDR3 contains 14 residues. Germline values: CDR1 MNHEY, CDR2 SVGEGT.

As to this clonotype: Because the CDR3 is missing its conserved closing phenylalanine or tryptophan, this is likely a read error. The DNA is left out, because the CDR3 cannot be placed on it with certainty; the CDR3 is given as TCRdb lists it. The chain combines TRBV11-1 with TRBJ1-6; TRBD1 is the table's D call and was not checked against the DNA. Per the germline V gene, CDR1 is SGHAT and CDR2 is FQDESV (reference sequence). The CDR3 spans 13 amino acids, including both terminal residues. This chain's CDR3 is CAISRTLVSPVHS.

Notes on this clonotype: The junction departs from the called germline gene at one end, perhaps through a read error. The CDR3 sequence: CTSSYRGRGTEAFF. CDR3 in DNA: TGTACCAGCAGTTACCGTGGCCGTGGTACTGAAGCTTTCTTT. The V call is TRBV6-2 or TRBV6-3, the J call TRBJ1-1; D remains unclear. Germline V gives CDR1 MNHEY, CDR2 SVGEGT. The CDR3 sequence is 14 residues long.

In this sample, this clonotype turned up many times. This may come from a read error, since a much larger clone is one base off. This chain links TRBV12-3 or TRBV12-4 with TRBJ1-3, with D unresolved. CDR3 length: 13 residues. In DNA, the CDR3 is TGTGCCAGCAGTCCCCACTCTGGAAACCCCATATATTTT. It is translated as CASSPHSGNPIYF.

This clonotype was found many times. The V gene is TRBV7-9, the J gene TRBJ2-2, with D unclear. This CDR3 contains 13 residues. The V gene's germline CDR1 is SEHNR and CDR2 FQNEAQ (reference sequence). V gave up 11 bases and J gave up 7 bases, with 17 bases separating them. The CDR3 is CAGKIDGGGELFF. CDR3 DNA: TGTGCCGGGAAAATAGACGGCGGCGGGGAGCTGTTTTTT.

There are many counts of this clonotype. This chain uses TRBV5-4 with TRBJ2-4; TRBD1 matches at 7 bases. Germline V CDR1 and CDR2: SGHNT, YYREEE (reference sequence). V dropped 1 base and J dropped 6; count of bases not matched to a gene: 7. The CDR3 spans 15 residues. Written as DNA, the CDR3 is TGTGCCAGCAGCTTGAAAGGGGGCAGGAGAAACATTCAGTACTTC. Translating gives CASSLKGGRRNIQYF.

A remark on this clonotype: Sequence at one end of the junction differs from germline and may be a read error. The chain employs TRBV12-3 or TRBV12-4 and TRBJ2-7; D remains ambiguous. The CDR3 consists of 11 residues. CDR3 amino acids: CASSRSCEQYF. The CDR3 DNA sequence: TGTGCTAGCAGTCGATCCTGCGAGCAGTACTTC.

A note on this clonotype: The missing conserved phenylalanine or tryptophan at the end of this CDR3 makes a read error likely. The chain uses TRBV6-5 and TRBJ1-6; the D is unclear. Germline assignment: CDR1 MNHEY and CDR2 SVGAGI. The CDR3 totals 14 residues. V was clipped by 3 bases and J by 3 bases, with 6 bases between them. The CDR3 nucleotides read TGTGCCAGCAGTTATAGGGTCTATAATTCACCCCTCCACCTT. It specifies CASSYRVYNSPLHL.

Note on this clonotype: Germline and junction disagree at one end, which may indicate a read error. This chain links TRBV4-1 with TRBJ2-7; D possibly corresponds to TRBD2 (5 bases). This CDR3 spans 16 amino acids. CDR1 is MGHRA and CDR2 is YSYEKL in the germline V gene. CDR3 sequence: CASSRGGTSISYEQYF. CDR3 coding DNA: TGCGCCAGCAGCCGCGGAGGAACATCTATCTCCTATGAGCAGTACTTC.

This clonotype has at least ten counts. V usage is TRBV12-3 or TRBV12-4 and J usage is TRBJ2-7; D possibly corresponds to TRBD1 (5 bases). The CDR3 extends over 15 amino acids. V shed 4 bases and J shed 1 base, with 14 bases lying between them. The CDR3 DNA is TGTGCCAGCAGTTCAGGGTGGGCCATATCCTACGAGCAGTACTTC. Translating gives CASSSGWAISYEQYF.